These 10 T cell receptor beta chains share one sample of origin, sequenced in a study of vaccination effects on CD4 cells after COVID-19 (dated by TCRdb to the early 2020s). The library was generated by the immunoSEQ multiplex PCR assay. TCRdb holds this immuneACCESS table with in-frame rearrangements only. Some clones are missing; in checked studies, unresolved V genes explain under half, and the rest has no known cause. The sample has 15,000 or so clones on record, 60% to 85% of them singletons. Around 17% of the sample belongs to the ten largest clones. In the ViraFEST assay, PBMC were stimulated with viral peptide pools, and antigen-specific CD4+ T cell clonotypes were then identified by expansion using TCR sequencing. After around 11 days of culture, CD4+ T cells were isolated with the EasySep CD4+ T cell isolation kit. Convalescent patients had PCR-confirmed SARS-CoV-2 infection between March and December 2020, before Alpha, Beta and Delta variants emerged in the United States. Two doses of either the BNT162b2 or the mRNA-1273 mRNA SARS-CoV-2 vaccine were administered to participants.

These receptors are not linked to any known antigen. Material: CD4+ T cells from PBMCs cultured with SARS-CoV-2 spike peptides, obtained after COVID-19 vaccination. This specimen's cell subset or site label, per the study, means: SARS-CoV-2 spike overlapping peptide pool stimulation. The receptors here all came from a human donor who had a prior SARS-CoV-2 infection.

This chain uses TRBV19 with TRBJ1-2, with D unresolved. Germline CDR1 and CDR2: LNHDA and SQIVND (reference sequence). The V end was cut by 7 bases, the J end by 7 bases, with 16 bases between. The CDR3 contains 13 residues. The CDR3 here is CASIQDGMVGYTF. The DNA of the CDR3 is TGTGCCAGTATACAAGACGGGATGGTTGGCTACACCTTC.

The CDR3 nucleotides read TGTGCCAGCGGTTCGACCAGCGGGGCCTTGGAGCAGTACTTC. Its protein product is CASGSTSGALEQYF. The V and J genes are TRBV11-2 and TRBJ2-7; 7 bases are a match to TRBD2. The trim removed 8 bases at V and 7 bases at J, leaving 14 bases unmatched. This CDR3 contains 14 residues. Germline assignment: CDR1 SGHAT and CDR2 FQNNGV.

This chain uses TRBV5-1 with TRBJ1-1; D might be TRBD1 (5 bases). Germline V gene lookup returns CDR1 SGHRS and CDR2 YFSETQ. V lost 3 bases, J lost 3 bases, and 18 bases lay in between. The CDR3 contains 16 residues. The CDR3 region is CASSSLGTYGDTEAFF. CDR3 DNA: TGCGCCAGCAGCTCCCTCGGGACGTACGGGGACACTGAAGCTTTCTTT.

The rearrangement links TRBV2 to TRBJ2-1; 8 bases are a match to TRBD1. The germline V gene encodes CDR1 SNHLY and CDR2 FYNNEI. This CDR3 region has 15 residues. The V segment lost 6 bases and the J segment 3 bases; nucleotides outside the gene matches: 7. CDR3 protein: CASREDRVGYNEQFF. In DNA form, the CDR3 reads TGTGCCAGCAGAGAGGACAGGGTGGGCTACAATGAGCAGTTCTTC.

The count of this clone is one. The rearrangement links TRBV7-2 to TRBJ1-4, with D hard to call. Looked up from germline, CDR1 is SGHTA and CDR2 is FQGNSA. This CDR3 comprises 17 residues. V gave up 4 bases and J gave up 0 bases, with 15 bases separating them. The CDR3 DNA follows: TGTGCCAGCAGCTCGGGAAGGACCGGGACAACTAATGAAAAACTGTTTTTT. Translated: CASSSGRTGTTNEKLFF.

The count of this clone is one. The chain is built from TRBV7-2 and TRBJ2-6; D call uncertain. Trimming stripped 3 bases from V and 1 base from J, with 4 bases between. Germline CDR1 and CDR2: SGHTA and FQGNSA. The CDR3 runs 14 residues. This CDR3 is CASSFFSGANVLTF. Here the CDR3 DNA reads TGTGCCAGCAGCTTTTTTTCTGGGGCCAACGTCCTGACTTTC.

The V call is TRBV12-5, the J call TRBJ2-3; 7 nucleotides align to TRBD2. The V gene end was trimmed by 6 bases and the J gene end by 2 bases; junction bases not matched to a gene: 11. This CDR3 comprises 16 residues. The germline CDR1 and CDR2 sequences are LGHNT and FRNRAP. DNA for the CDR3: TGTGCTAGTGGCTTCACCCTAGCGGAAGTCACAGATACGCAGTATTTT. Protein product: CASGFTLAEVTDTQYF.

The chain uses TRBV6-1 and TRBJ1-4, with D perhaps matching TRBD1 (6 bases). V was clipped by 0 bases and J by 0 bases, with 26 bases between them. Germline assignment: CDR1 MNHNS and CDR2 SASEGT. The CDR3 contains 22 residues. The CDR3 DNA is TGTGCCAGCAGTGAAGCTTGGGGGGCAGGCTTCTCGGACCGTACAACTAATGAAAAACTGTTTTTT. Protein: CASSEAWGAGFSDRTTNEKLFF.

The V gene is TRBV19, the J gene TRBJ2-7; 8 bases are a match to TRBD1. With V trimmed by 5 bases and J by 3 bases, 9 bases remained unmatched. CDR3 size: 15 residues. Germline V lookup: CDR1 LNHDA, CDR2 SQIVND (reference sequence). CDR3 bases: TGTGCCAGTAGTGCTTACCGGGACAGGAGCTACGAGCAGTACTTC. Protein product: CASSAYRDRSYEQYF.

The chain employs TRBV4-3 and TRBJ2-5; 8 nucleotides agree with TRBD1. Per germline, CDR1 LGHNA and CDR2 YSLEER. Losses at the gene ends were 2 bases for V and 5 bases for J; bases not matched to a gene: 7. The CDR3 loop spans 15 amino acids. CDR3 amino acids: CASSQRTGWGETQYF. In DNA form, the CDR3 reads TGCGCCAGCAGCCAACGGACAGGGTGGGGGGAGACCCAGTACTTC.